The entry below describes one T cell receptor (beta chain). The antigen is unknown. Uncontrolled infections, other autoimmune diseases, pregnancy or lactation led to exclusion of patients. The V end lost 2 bases, the J end lost 3 bases, and 11 bases lay between the germline ends. The CDR3 has 14 amino acids. Per germline, CDR1 LGHNA and CDR2 YNFKEQ. The CDR3 regions of TCR beta were amplified from RNA transcripts. The TCR CDR3 first-round RT-PCR relied on the HTBI primer set. MiXCR, applied by TCRdb to the multiplex PCR reads, yields one record per CDR3 protein. Among some 500,000 distinct CDR3 sequences listed, approximately 24% were seen once. The sample originates from a study of T cells in Graves' hyperthyroidism and ophthalmopathy. Looking at the study overall: Staff took peripheral blood when the initial diagnosis was made, before any treatment began.

Study findings and constraints: Ophthalmopathy prediction by the model preceded onset by a median approximately six months. By a 13 V-J model, ophthalmopathy was set apart from stable hyperthyroidism.

This sequence originates from a woman aged 25 to 39 with Graves' ophthalmopathy. The gene calls are TRBV4-2 and TRBJ2-7, with D maybe TRBD1 (6 bases). Sequencing used blood. CDR3 residues: CASSQSLGHYEQYF. In DNA form, the CDR3 reads TGTGCCAGCAGCCAATCCCTGGGACACTACGAGCAGTACTTC.